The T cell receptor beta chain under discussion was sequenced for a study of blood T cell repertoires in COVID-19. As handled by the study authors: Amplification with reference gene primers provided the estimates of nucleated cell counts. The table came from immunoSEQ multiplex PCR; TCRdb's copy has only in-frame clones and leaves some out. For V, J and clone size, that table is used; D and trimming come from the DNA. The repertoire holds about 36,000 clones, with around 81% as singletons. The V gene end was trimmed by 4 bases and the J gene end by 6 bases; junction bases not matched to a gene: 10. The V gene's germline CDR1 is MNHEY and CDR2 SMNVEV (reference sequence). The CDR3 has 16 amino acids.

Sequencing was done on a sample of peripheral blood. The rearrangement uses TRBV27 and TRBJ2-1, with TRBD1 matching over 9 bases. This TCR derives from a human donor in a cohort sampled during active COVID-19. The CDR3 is CASSSPIRDRANEQFF. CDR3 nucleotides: TGTGCCAGCAGTTCCCCCATCCGGGACAGGGCCAATGAGCAGTTCTTC.